Shown below are 21 T cell receptor delta chains from a single sample sequenced in a study of γδ T cells in repeated Plasmodium falciparum infection. Bulk repertoires came from Vgamma9/Vdelta2+ or Vdelta2-negative gammadelta T cells flow-sorted from PBMC. With CATT, TCRdb re-called clones from the multiplex PCR reads. The sample lists about 57,000 delta-chain clones; roughly 1.8% were seen once. Material for sequencing was gamma-delta T cells from blood. These TCRs come from a pool of human donors (malaria-infected and uninfected, not separated).

This clone was found a few times. The protein that TCRdb holds for this DNA derives from a much larger clone and differs from the translated DNA at residue 21, which likely indicates a read error; the protein shown here is translated from the DNA. J is TRDJ1 and V is TRDV1, with D maybe TRDD3 (10 bases). The CDR3 has 25 amino acids. Germline V gives CDR1 TSWWSYY, CDR2 QGS. The CDR3 coding sequence is TGTGCTCTCTTACCCAAACCGACCTTCCTACCTCTTTTAATTGTACTGGGGGATTACACCGAAAAACTCATCTTT. Protein sequence: CALLPKPTFLPLLIVLGDYTEKLIF.

There are a few counts of this clone. This DNA's translation differs at residue 10 from TCRdb's protein, which comes from a much larger clone; a read error is likely, and the protein shown is translated from the DNA. The chain carries TRDV1 and TRDJ1; 8 nucleotides agree with TRDD3. The J gene was not available in TCRdb and was assigned here by matching the DNA to germline segments. V was pared by 1 base and J by 1 base, with 17 bases of the junction left unmatched. The CDR3 is 20 residues long. Germline V gives CDR1 TSWWSYY, CDR2 QGS. The CDR3 reads CALGEPSPPEYWGLTDKLIF. The CDR3 nucleotides are TGTGCTCTTGGGGAACCCAGCCCTCCCGAATACTGGGGGCTCACCGATAAACTCATCTTT.

This clone was observed at least ten times. A much more abundant neighbour one base away suggests this may be a read error. Other DNA sequences in the same sample also yield this CDR3. This chain connects TRDV2 to TRDJ2, with D possibly TRDD3 on 6 matching bases. Trimming shortened V by 1 base and J by 3 bases, and 17 bases separated the two germline ends. The CDR3 extends over 17 amino acids. Germline V gives CDR1 GEAIGNYY, CDR2 EKD. The CDR3 reads CACDTVLGTNLTAQLFF. The DNA for the CDR3 is TGTGCCTGTGACACAGTACTGGGAACGAACCTGACAGCACAACTCTTCTTT.

This clone was recorded a few times. This likely stems from a read error, as it lies one base from a far larger clone. Other DNA sequences in this sample translate to the same CDR3. The V call is TRDV3, the J call TRDJ1; the D gene is possibly TRDD2 (6 bases). The CDR3 extends over 19 amino acids. V lost 2 bases, J lost 0 bases, and 28 bases lay in between. Germline CDR1 and CDR2: TVYSNPD and GDNSRS (reference sequence). The CDR3 sequence is CAFQAHPTCPSLYTDKLIF. The CDR3, as DNA: TGTGCCTTTCAAGCTCATCCTACGTGCCCGTCCTTGTACACCGATAAACTCATCTTT.

This clone has only a few counts. This DNA's translation differs at residue 17 from TCRdb's protein, which comes from a much larger clone; a read error is likely, and the protein shown is translated from the DNA. The V and J genes are TRDV3 and TRDJ1; TRDD3 matches at 9 bases. The CDR3 consists of 18 residues. The germline CDR1 and CDR2 sequences are TVYSNPD and GDNSRS (reference sequence). CDR3 coding DNA: TGTGCCTTACCGCGAGGGGGATACAAGAAGTCCTCCACCGATAAACTCACCTTT. It yields the protein CALPRGGYKKSSTDKLTF. The entire variable domain, with the rest obtained from reference TRDV3 and TRDJ1, is as follows: CDKVTQSSPDQTVASGSEVVLLCTYDTVYSNPDLFWYRIRPDYSFQFVFYGDNSRSEGADFTQGRFSVKHILTQKAFHLVISPVRTEDSATYYCALPRGGYKKSSTDKLTFGKGTRVTVEP.

Details on this clone: The mismatch at residue 18 between this DNA's translation and the TCRdb protein of a much larger clone likely reflects a read error; the protein shown is translated from the DNA. The V gene is TRDV2, but the J gene lacks a call; TRDD3, the table's D call, lacks a check against the DNA. Germline V CDR1 and CDR2: GEAIGNYY, EKD. The CDR3 sequence is 20 residues long. The CDR3 loop reads CACDAAYWGIRSPYTDKPIF. The CDR3 DNA is TGTGCCTGTGACGCAGCATACTGGGGGATACGGTCCCCATACACCGATAAACCCATCTTT.

This clone was counted many times. The translation of this DNA and the TCRdb protein of a much larger clone differ at residue 12, probably owing to a read error; the protein shown here is translated from the DNA. The rearrangement joins TRDV2 to TRDJ1; 10 nucleotides line up with TRDD3. V lost 3 bases, J lost 1 base, and 13 bases stayed unmatched. This CDR3 region has 18 residues. The germline gives CDR1 GEAIGNYY, CDR2 EKD. CDR3 region: CACDHSSLGDPFTDKLIF. The CDR3 DNA is TGTGCCTGTGACCATTCTTCACTGGGGGATCCGTTCACCGATAAACTCATCTTT.

This clone was seen repeatedly, ten times or more. Just one base apart from a much larger clone, this may be a read error. The chain carries TRDV1 and TRDJ1, with TRDD3 matching 10 bases. Germline V lookup: CDR1 TSWWSYY, CDR2 QGS. The CDR3 is made up of 20 amino acids. The CDR3 sequence is CALGESEMRTGGWYTGKLIF. The CDR3, as DNA: TGTGCTCTTGGGGAATCAGAGATGCGTACTGGGGGATGGTACACCGGTAAACTCATCTTT.

As regards this clone: This sequence is one base from a far larger clone and is likely a read error. Within the sample, other DNA sequences also encode this same CDR3. The V call is TRDV1, the J call TRDJ1; tentatively, D is TRDD3 (6 bases). Assignment of the J gene here rests on matching the DNA to germline, because TCRdb gives none. The germline CDR1 and CDR2 sequences are TSWWSYY and QGS. Trimming shortened V by 3 bases and J by 2 bases, and 34 bases separated the two germline ends. The length of the CDR3 is 22 residues. CDR3 residues: CALGDLILQLLLGDTGTDKLIF. For the CDR3, the DNA is TGTGCTCTTGGGGACCTTATCCTTCAACTTCTACTGGGAGATACGGGGACCGATAAACTCATCTTT.

This clone has more than one count but fewer than ten. The amino acid sequence in TCRdb belongs to a much larger clone and departs from this DNA's translation at residue 8, likely a sequencing read error; the sequence shown is translated from the DNA. CDR3 coding DNA: TGTGCTCTTGGGGAACGAGAGCACCTACATTCGAACGGGGGGGAACTGCCCGGACTCATCTTT. Translated: CALGEREHLHSNGGELPGLIF. This chain uses TRDV1 with TRDJ1; D perhaps matches TRDD3 (6 bases). Matching the DNA to germline supplied the J gene, which TCRdb does not give. This CDR3 is 21 amino acids long. Trimming removed 1 base from V and 10 bases from J, with 37 bases in between. Germline assignment: CDR1 TSWWSYY and CDR2 QGS.

This clone was picked up a small number of times. The protein given by TCRdb reflects a much larger clone and differs at residue 11 from this DNA's translation, likely from a read error; the protein shown is the DNA's translation. The V call is TRDV1, the J call TRDJ1, with 8 positions matching TRDD2. Since TCRdb gives no J gene, matching the DNA to germline was used here to assign it. Trimming cost V 0 bases and J 3 bases; bases outside gene matches: 21. This CDR3 comprises 21 residues. The germline V gene has CDR1 TSWWSYY and CDR2 QGS. The CDR3 spells CALGELAASYPGKLFSDKLIF. The DNA of the CDR3 is TGTGCTCTTGGGGAACTTGCCGCTTCCTACCCAGGGAAACTGTTCTCCGATAAACTCATCTTT.

A remark on this clone: TCRdb records a much larger clone's protein for this DNA, with a difference at residue 9 that likely arises from a read error; the protein given is the translation of the DNA. This chain connects TRDV1 to TRDJ1; 7 bases align to TRDD3. The J gene is not listed in TCRdb, so it was assigned here from a DNA match to germline. The CDR3 consists of 21 residues. The V segment lost 4 bases and the J segment 0 bases; nucleotides outside the gene matches: 23. From germline, CDR1 is TSWWSYY and CDR2 QGS. The CDR3 is CALGGLTSPRYWGPDTDKLIF. The CDR3 nucleotides are TGTGCTCTTGGGGGCTTAACCTCTCCTCGGTACTGGGGACCGGACACCGATAAACTCATCTTT.

In this sample, this clone turned up many times. Other DNA sequences from this sample encode an identical CDR3 as well. V and J are TRDV1 and TRDJ1, with D perhaps assigned TRDD2 or TRDD3 (8 bases each). Germline V CDR1 and CDR2: TSWWSYY, QGS. Deletions cut 2 bases from V and 2 bases from J, with 18 bases between. This CDR3 spans 17 amino acids. CDR3 residues: CALGEFLPNWGTDKLIF. CDR3 in DNA: TGTGCTCTTGGGGAATTCCTTCCTAACTGGGGGACCGATAAACTCATCTTT.

This clone was counted many times. This chain uses TRDV1 with TRDJ1; 9 nucleotides line up with TRDD3. Germline V gene sequence: CDR1 TSWWSYY, CDR2 QGS. Trimming at V came to 4 bases and at J to 4 bases, leaving 19 bases not matched to a gene. The CDR3 sequence is 19 residues long. The DNA for the CDR3 is TGTGCTCTTGGGGTTCTACGGGGATACGCTGTAAGAGGGAACGATAAACTCATCTTT. Its translation: CALGVLRGYAVRGNDKLIF.

Only a few counts were recorded for this clone. The mismatch at residue 19 between this DNA's translation and the TCRdb protein of a much larger clone likely reflects a read error; the protein shown is translated from the DNA. The chain uses TRDV1 and TRDJ1, with 12 bases identical to TRDD3. The germline CDR1 and CDR2 sequences are TSWWSYY and QGS. The CDR3 runs to 21 residues. CDR3 in DNA: TGTGCTCTTGGGAAGGCCTCTGCGTACTGGGGGATACCCATCTTCACCGATAAACGCATCTTT. It is translated as CALGKASAYWGIPIFTDKRIF.

Note on this clone: TCRdb's protein for this DNA is that of a much larger clone and differs from the translation at residue 3, likely a read error; the protein shown is the DNA translation. The V call is TRDV1, the J call TRDJ1; TRDD3 agrees at 10 bases. CDR1 is TSWWSYY, CDR2 QGS, per germline. The CDR3 runs 18 residues. The CDR3 sequence: CAFGEGLVGGYMTDKLIF. CDR3 nucleotides: TGTGCTTTTGGGGAAGGCCTTGTTGGGGGATACATGACCGATAAACTCATCTTT.

A note on this clone: A far larger clone lies a single base away; this is likely a read error. Within the sample, other DNA sequences also encode this same CDR3. CDR3 region: CALGEQSIRYPIVGDTFRYTDKLTF. CDR3 nucleotide sequence: TGTGCTCTTGGAGAACAAAGTATCAGGTACCCCATTGTGGGGGATACGTTCAGGTACACCGATAAACTCACCTTT. The V call is TRDV1, the J call TRDJ1; 11 positions agree with TRDD3. The CDR3 contains 25 residues. Germline CDR1 reads TSWWSYY; CDR2 reads QGS.

This clone was detected only a few times. This is likely an artifact of a read error, given a far larger clone one base away. The sample contains more than one DNA sequence encoding this CDR3. This chain joins TRDV1 and TRDJ1; 8 bases match TRDD2. Assignment of the J gene here rests on matching the DNA to germline, because TCRdb gives none. This CDR3 contains 19 residues. The V segment lost 0 bases and the J segment 5 bases; nucleotides outside the gene matches: 17. Germline CDR1 and CDR2: TSWWSYY and QGS. CDR3 DNA sequence: TGTGCTCTTGGGGAACTAGGCTTCCTACGAACCCCTGGTATGGATAAACTCATCTTT. This translates into CALGELGFLRTPGMDKLIF.

This clone was observed a few times. A far larger clone is one base from this, pointing to a likely read error. The same CDR3 arises from other DNA sequences in this sample as well. The CDR3 DNA sequence: TGCGCTCTTGGGGACCACGTGGTTCCCTACTTACTCTACTGGGGGTTTTACACCGATAAACTCATCTTT. Its protein is CALGDHVVPYLLYWGFYTDKLIF. The chain uses TRDV1 and TRDJ1; 8 positions match TRDD3. The J gene, absent from TCRdb, was called here by matching the DNA to germline. Looked up from germline, CDR1 is TSWWSYY and CDR2 is QGS. The CDR3 loop spans 23 amino acids.

A note on this clone: The translation of this DNA and the TCRdb protein of a much larger clone differ at residue 5, probably owing to a read error; the protein shown here is translated from the DNA. The V call is TRDV1, the J call TRDJ1, with 13 bases lining up with TRDD3. TCRdb records no J gene; here it was assigned by comparing the DNA to germline. Germline V gives CDR1 TSWWSYY, CDR2 QGS. CDR3 length: 21 amino acids. J gave up 5 bases and V 9 bases, and 27 bases lay outside the gene matches. CDR3: CALRALPTIITGGYATDKLIF. CDR3 DNA sequence: TGTGCTCTGCGGGCCCTTCCTACGATAATAACTGGGGGATACGCAACTGATAAACTCATCTTT.

This clone turned up a few times. TCRdb has a much larger clone's protein, which differs at residue 4 from the translation of this DNA, likely because of a read error; what is shown is the protein translated from the DNA. The chain uses TRDV1 and TRDJ2; weak D call: TRDD3 (6 bases). No J gene is reported in TCRdb; it was inferred here by comparing the DNA with germline. The CDR3 totals 17 residues. Germline values: CDR1 TSWWSYY, CDR2 QGS. This CDR3 reads CALEEFDWGSLSAQLFF. CDR3 sequence (DNA): TGTGCTCTTGAGGAATTTGATTGGGGGTCCTTGTCAGCACAACTCTTCTTT.